The 17 T cell receptor beta chains in this list originate from one sample, sequenced in a study of T cell responses to AZD1222 COVID-19 vaccine. This table comes from immunoSEQ multiplex PCR, and its TCRdb copy is limited to in-frame clones, with some not included. The repertoire consists of about 130,000 clones, with 89% occurring once and the leading ten covering 5% to 6.5%. The sample consisted of peripheral blood, taken on day 0 of AZD1222 vaccination. Receptors were obtained from an adult in good health.

This chain links TRBV11-2 with TRBJ1-2; no firm D call. Trimming pared 1 base from V and 3 bases from J, leaving 6 bases between. Germline V lookup: CDR1 SGHAT, CDR2 FQNNGV. CDR3 length: 13 amino acids. The CDR3 region is CASSLGPYYGYTF. CDR3 bases: TGTGCCAGCAGCTTAGGCCCATACTATGGCTACACCTTC.

The J gene is TRBJ2-1, the V gene TRBV6-5; TRBD2 aligns across 11 bases. The germline gives CDR1 MNHEY, CDR2 SVGAGI. The junction had 4 bases not matched to a gene; V was cut back by 6 bases and J by 3 bases. The CDR3 totals 15 residues. In DNA, the CDR3 is TGTGCCAGCAGACCGACTAGCGGGGACTACAATGAGCAGTTCTTC. It translates to CASRPTSGDYNEQFF.

The genes are TRBV9 and TRBJ2-7; TRBD1 aligns across 8 bases. V was pared by 4 bases and J by 2 bases, with 11 bases of the junction left unmatched. CDR3 length: 16 residues. CDR1 and CDR2 (germline): SGDLS, YYNGEE. The CDR3 region is CASSLAGTGVPYEQYF. The CDR3 coding sequence is TGTGCCAGCAGCCTTGCCGGGACAGGCGTCCCCTACGAGCAGTACTTC.

The chain carries TRBV7-3 and TRBJ1-6; tentative D call: TRBD1 (6 bases). Germline CDR1 is SGHTA and CDR2 is FQGTGA. V shed 3 bases and J shed 7 bases, with 13 bases lying between them. The CDR3 contains 15 residues. Written as DNA, the CDR3 is TGTGCCAGCAGCTTGGAGGGGGTGACGAATTCACCCCTCCACTTT. It translates to CASSLEGVTNSPLHF.

This clone was detected a few times. The V call is TRBV11-2, the J call TRBJ1-4; the match to TRBD1 covers 10 bases. After removal of 3 bases from V and 7 bases from J, the junction contained 2 bases not matched to a gene. The CDR3 spans 14 residues. Germline V lookup: CDR1 SGHAT, CDR2 FQNNGV. Here the CDR3 DNA reads TGTGCCAGCAGCTTGGGACAGGGGAGTGAAAAACTGTTTTTT. Its protein product is CASSLGQGSEKLFF.

The chain recombines TRBV6-1 with TRBJ1-1; D call uncertain. V was clipped by 2 bases and J by 0 bases, with 7 bases between them. Germline loops: CDR1 MNHNS, CDR2 SASEGT. The CDR3 totals 14 residues. Here the CDR3 DNA reads TGTGCCAGCAGTGAACAAGATGTGAACACTGAAGCTTTCTTT. As protein: CASSEQDVNTEAFF.

The gene calls are TRBV6-1 and TRBJ1-4; TRBD1 aligns across 9 bases. The V segment lost 3 bases and the J segment 3 bases; nucleotides outside the gene matches: 8. Germline V CDR1 and CDR2: MNHNS, SASEGT. This CDR3 is 17 amino acids long. The CDR3 loop reads CASSDNYRGRSNEKLFF. DNA of the CDR3: TGTGCCAGCAGTGATAACTACAGGGGGCGGTCTAATGAAAAACTGTTTTTT.

The rearrangement uses TRBV29-1 and TRBJ2-1; D gene unclear. Trimming took off 2 bases at V and 15 bases at J, with 17 bases between the two ends. This CDR3 region has 12 residues. Per the germline V gene, CDR1 is SQVTM and CDR2 is ANQGSEA. The CDR3 bases are TGCAGCGTTGAATTTCGGTCGGTTTTTCGGTTCTTC. Its protein product is CSVEFRSVFRFF.

V usage is TRBV5-1 and J usage is TRBJ2-5, with 7 bases matching TRBD2. Germline V CDR1 and CDR2: SGHRS, YFSETQ. CDR3 length: 17 residues. The J segment lost 2 bases and the V segment lost 5 bases, leaving 15 bases of the junction unmatched. CDR3 in amino acids: CASSKGEGPTKQETQYF. CDR3 sequence (DNA): TGCGCCAGCAGTAAAGGGGAGGGGCCCACAAAACAAGAGACCCAGTACTTC.

This clone has only a few counts. The rearrangement links TRBV4-1 to TRBJ1-1; D unclear. Germline lookup yields CDR1 MGHRA and CDR2 YSYEKL. V dropped 0 bases and J dropped 0 bases, with 8 bases sitting between them. The CDR3 length is 15 residues. The CDR3 region is CASSQDPMLNTEAFF. CDR3 nucleotides: TGCGCCAGCAGCCAAGATCCCATGCTGAACACTGAAGCTTTCTTT.

The V gene is TRBV7-9, the J gene TRBJ1-4, with a possible D match to TRBD1 (5 bases). This CDR3 has 16 residues. Looked up from germline, CDR1 is SEHNR and CDR2 is FQNEAQ (reference sequence). The V and J ends lost 3 bases and 5 bases respectively, with 16 bases between them. The CDR3 DNA is TGTGCCAGCAGCTTGAACCCCAGGGATCTAAATGAAAAACTGTTTTTT. It yields the protein CASSLNPRDLNEKLFF.

This sequence joins TRBV7-2 and TRBJ1-2, with D tentatively TRBD1 (5 bases). The CDR3 runs to 16 residues. Germline assignment: CDR1 SGHTA and CDR2 FQGNSA. The V gene lost 5 bases and the J gene lost 5 bases, with 21 bases spanning the gap. The CDR3 region has the DNA TGTGCCAGCAGCCAGATTGGGACGGGTGCTGCGTATGGCTACACCTTC. Amino acid sequence: CASSQIGTGAAYGYTF.

The gene calls are TRBV5-1 and TRBJ1-4, with TRBD1 as a possible D gene (6 bases). Germline lookup yields CDR1 SGHRS and CDR2 YFSETQ. Deletions cut 4 bases from V and 3 bases from J, with 16 bases between. The CDR3 covers 16 residues. The CDR3 coding sequence is TGCGCCAGCAGCCACCAGGAGGGGGGTTCTAATGAAAAACTGTTTTTT. Residues: CASSHQEGGSNEKLFF.

The V call is TRBV7-2, the J call TRBJ1-2; D not certain. The V end was cut by 2 bases, the J end by 5 bases, with 15 bases between. The length of the CDR3 is 15 residues. CDR1 and CDR2 from the germline V gene are SGHTA and FQGNSA. DNA for the CDR3: TGTGCCAGCAGCTTAATTTGGGGAGAGAATTATGGCTACACCTTC. It is translated as CASSLIWGENYGYTF.

The chain recombines TRBV2 with TRBJ2-5; 7 bases map to TRBD2. V lost 10 bases and J lost 1; bases outside the gene matches: 6. Per the germline V gene, CDR1 is SNHLY and CDR2 is FYNNEI. This CDR3 contains 13 residues. CDR3 coding DNA: TGTGCCAATTCGGGAGGCCTCCAAGAGACCCAGTACTTC. Protein: CANSGGLQETQYF.

The rearrangement joins TRBV9 to TRBJ2-7; D remains ambiguous. The CDR3 extends over 15 amino acids. V lost 0 bases and J 4 bases, leaving 14 bases between the germline ends. Germline CDR1 is SGDLS and CDR2 is YYNGEE. CDR3 residues: CASSVGVGLTYEQYF. CDR3 nucleotide sequence: TGTGCCAGCAGCGTAGGCGTCGGGCTTACTTACGAGCAGTACTTC.

DNA for the CDR3: TGTGCCAGCAGCCAAGATAGTGGACCGTACTCTGGAAACACCATATATTTT. Translation gives CASSQDSGPYSGNTIYF. V usage is TRBV4-2 and J usage is TRBJ1-3; no clear D. Per the germline V gene, CDR1 is LGHNA and CDR2 is YNFKEQ. This CDR3 region has 17 residues. With 0 bases removed from V and 0 bases from J, the gap between germline ends came to 12 bases.